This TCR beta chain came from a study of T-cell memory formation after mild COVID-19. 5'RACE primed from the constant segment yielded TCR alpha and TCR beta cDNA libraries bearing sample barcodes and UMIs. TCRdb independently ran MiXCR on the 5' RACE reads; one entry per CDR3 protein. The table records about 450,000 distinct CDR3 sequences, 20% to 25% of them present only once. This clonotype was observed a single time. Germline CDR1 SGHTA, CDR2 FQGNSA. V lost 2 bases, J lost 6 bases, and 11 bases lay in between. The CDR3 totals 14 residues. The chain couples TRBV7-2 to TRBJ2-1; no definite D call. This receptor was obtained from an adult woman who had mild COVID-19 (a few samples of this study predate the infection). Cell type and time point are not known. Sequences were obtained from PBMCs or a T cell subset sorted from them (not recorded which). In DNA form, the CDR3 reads TGTGCCAGCAGCTTATCTGTTCTGGTCAATGAGCAGTTCTTC. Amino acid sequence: CASSLSVLVNEQFF.